One sample yielded the 22 T cell receptor beta chains listed below, sequenced in a study of siplizumab effects on memory and regulatory T cells. It was at 37°C and for about 6 days that the mixed lymphocyte reaction cells were cocultured. The antigens for these receptors are not known. The protocol was immunoSEQ multiplex PCR, while the TCRdb copy is restricted to in-frame clones and leaves out a portion. The sample includes 15,000 to 20,000 clones, more than 35% of them seen just once. The material sequenced was CFSE-low (dividing) CD4+ T cells sorted from an allogeneic mixed lymphocyte reaction. The receptor source for this set is a human donor in good health; the cells came from an allogeneic mixed lymphocyte reaction.

This clone appeared a few times. The chain links TRBV6-4 to TRBJ1-6; 7 bases map to TRBD1. This CDR3 region has 14 residues. The germline V gene encodes CDR1 MRHNA and CDR2 SNTAGT. V trimming: 6 bases; J trimming: 10 bases; junction bases outside the gene matches: 9. CDR3 nucleotides: TGTGCCAGCAGCATACAGGGGTTTAACTCACCCCTCCACTTT. It is translated as CASSIQGFNSPLHF.

This chain links TRBV6-1 with TRBJ1-2; D is uncertain. The CDR3 sequence is 13 residues long. Germline V gene data show CDR1 as MNHNS and CDR2 as SASEGT. V was pared by 10 bases and J by 4 bases, with 16 bases between. The CDR3 DNA follows: TGTGCCACCCACCGCCGCGGAGGCTATGGCTACACCTTC. Its protein product is CATHRRGGYGYTF.

The table lists this clone with a few counts. V usage is TRBV28 and J usage is TRBJ2-7, with 10 bases aligning to TRBD1. This CDR3 comprises 15 residues. Looked up from germline, CDR1 is MDHEN and CDR2 is SYDVKM. The J segment lost 2 bases and the V segment lost 5 bases, leaving 6 bases of the junction unmatched. For the CDR3, the DNA is TGTGCCAGCAGTAATTCCGGGACAGGGGCCTACGAGCAGTACTTC. This gives the protein CASSNSGTGAYEQYF.

This chain links TRBV5-1 with TRBJ1-2; D unresolved. Germline CDR1 is SGHRS and CDR2 is YFSETQ. Trimming cost V 4 bases and J 1 base, with 2 bases left between them. The CDR3 contains 11 residues. As DNA, the CDR3 is TGCGCCAGCAGCCATAACTATGGCTACACCTTC. Protein sequence: CASSHNYGYTF.

The chain recombines TRBV7-2 with TRBJ2-3, with D maybe TRBD1 (5 bases). This CDR3 has 14 residues. Between the trimmed V and J ends, which lost 5 bases and 2 bases, there was a span of 11 bases. From germline, CDR1 is SGHTA and CDR2 FQGNSA. CDR3 amino acids: CASSPDRFTDTQYF. The CDR3 coding sequence is TGTGCCAGCAGCCCAGACAGATTCACAGATACGCAGTATTTT.

The CDR3, as DNA: TGTGCCAGCAGCAGCGTGCATGGGCTTTCTACAACTAATGAAAAACTGTTTTTT. As protein: CASSSVHGLSTTNEKLFF. This chain uses TRBV7-9 with TRBJ1-4; D uncertain. The germline gives CDR1 SEHNR, CDR2 FQNEAQ (reference sequence). The CDR3 contains 18 residues. V gave up 5 bases and J gave up 0 bases, with 19 bases separating them.

This clone has only a few counts. The rearrangement joins TRBV10-3 to TRBJ1-2; 10 nucleotides line up with TRBD1. Germline CDR1 reads ENHRY; CDR2 reads SYGVKD. This CDR3 has 13 residues. Germline trimming cut 11 bases from V and 1 base from J; bases unmatched to any gene: 4. Here the CDR3 reads CAAGTGVNYGYTF. The CDR3 DNA is TGTGCCGCAGGGACAGGGGTTAACTATGGCTACACCTTC.

The table lists this clone with a count of one. The V gene is TRBV15, the J gene TRBJ2-1; TRBD2 matches 10 bases. CDR3 size: 15 residues. Germline CDR1 reads LNHNV; CDR2 reads YYDKDF (reference sequence). V was pared by 4 bases and J by 4 bases, with 4 bases of the junction left unmatched. The DNA of the CDR3 is TGTGCCACCAGCACCGGGACTAGCGCATACAATGAGCAGTTCTTC. Its translation is CATSTGTSAYNEQFF.

The chain has TRBV6-6 and TRBJ2-7; D call uncertain. Trimming took off 5 bases at V and 0 bases at J, with 8 bases between the two ends. The CDR3 runs to 13 residues. Germline V lookup: CDR1 MNHNY, CDR2 SVGAGI (reference sequence). Written as DNA, the CDR3 is TGTGCCAGCAGTAGCTTAAGCTCCTACGAGCAGTACTTC. Residues: CASSSLSSYEQYF.

For the CDR3, the DNA is TGTGCCACTGGGGACAGGGGGCCGGAGACCCAGTACTTC. This gives the protein CATGDRGPETQYF. The chain carries TRBV10-3 and TRBJ2-5; 12 positions match TRBD1. The germline V gene encodes CDR1 ENHRY and CDR2 SYGVKD. The V gene end was trimmed by 10 bases and the J gene end by 5 bases; junction bases not matched to a gene: 5. This CDR3 is built from 13 residues.

This clone came up a few times. The chain couples TRBV19 to TRBJ2-7, with D perhaps TRBD2 (6 bases). Trimming stripped 1 base from V and 0 bases from J, with 10 bases between. The germline V gene encodes CDR1 LNHDA and CDR2 SQIVND (reference sequence). The CDR3 has 15 amino acids. The CDR3 reads CASSIVGGSSYEQYF. CDR3 sequence (DNA): TGTGCCAGTAGTATAGTGGGGGGAAGCTCCTACGAGCAGTACTTC.

The chain links TRBV19 to TRBJ1-2, with 7 bases matching TRBD1. Germline CDR1 and CDR2: LNHDA and SQIVND (reference sequence). J gave up 5 bases and V 6 bases, and 21 bases lay outside the gene matches. The CDR3 length is 18 residues. This CDR3 is CASSLYGGGTLKLYGYTF. In DNA form, the CDR3 reads TGTGCCAGTAGCCTCTATGGAGGGGGCACGCTTAAGCTGTATGGCTACACCTTC. The whole variable domain, filled in from reference TRBV19 and TRBJ1-2, reads DGGITQSPKYLFRKEGQNVTLSCEQNLNHDAMYWYRQDPGQGLRLIYYSQIVNDFQKGDIAEGYSVSREKKESFPLTVTSAQKNPTAFYLCASSLYGGGTLKLYGYTFGSGTRLTVV.

The chain uses TRBV18 and TRBJ2-7, with TRBD2 matching 9 bases. Germline lookup yields CDR1 KGHSH and CDR2 LQKENI. The length of the CDR3 is 14 residues. V gave up 5 bases and J gave up 4 bases; unmatched junction bases: 6. This CDR3 reads CASSLGLAGYEQYF. In nucleotides, the CDR3 is TGTGCCAGCTCATTGGGACTAGCCGGGTACGAGCAGTACTTC.

This clone has just a few counts. The chain employs TRBV7-9 and TRBJ2-3; 7 bases map to TRBD1. V gave up 5 bases and J gave up 2 bases; unmatched junction bases: 7. CDR3 length: 15 residues. CDR1 and CDR2 (germline): SEHNR, FQNEAQ (reference sequence). The CDR3, as DNA: TGTGCCAGCAGCCCGGGACAGACAATCACAGATACGCAGTATTTT. It codes for CASSPGQTITDTQYF.

The sample holds a few counts of this clone. CDR3 residues: CASSQLAVQETQYF. Written as DNA, the CDR3 is TGTGCCAGCAGTCAACTAGCGGTCCAAGAGACCCAGTACTTC. V and J are TRBV6-5 and TRBJ2-5; 8 bases agree with TRBD2. The V gene's germline CDR1 is MNHEY and CDR2 SVGAGI. The CDR3 spans 14 residues. The V segment lost 5 bases and the J segment 1 base; nucleotides outside the gene matches: 3.

A word on this clone: At one end, the junction sequence differs from germline, possibly due to a read error. The chain uses TRBV14 and TRBJ1-1; a possible D gene is TRBD1 (6 bases). The CDR3 totals 13 residues. Per germline, CDR1 SGHDN and CDR2 FVKESK. In nucleotides, the CDR3 is TGTGCCAGCAGACAAGCTGGGTCAGGGGTAGCTTTCTTT. Translated, it gives CASRQAGSGVAFF.

This chain uses TRBV23-1 with TRBJ1-1; 8 bases agree with TRBD1. TRBV23-1 is an open reading frame, and its role is uncertain. CDR3 length: 14 amino acids. Losses at the gene ends were 6 bases for V and 4 bases for J; bases not matched to a gene: 7. DNA for the CDR3: TGCGCCAGCAGAGTGACAGGGGTGGCCACTGAAGCTTTCTTT. Protein product: CASRVTGVATEAFF.

The J gene is TRBJ2-5, the V gene TRBV18, with 7 bases lining up with TRBD2. The length of the CDR3 is 15 residues. In germline, CDR1 is KGHSH, CDR2 LQKENI. The ends lost 1 base at V and 1 base at J; junction bases unmatched: 3. The CDR3 DNA sequence: TGTGCCAGCTCACCACGAAGCGGGGCCCAAGAGACCCAGTACTTC. Its protein product is CASSPRSGAQETQYF. The full variable domain, its missing parts supplied by reference TRBV18 and TRBJ2-5, is NAGVMQNPRHLVRRRGQEARLRCSPMKGHSHVYWYRQLPEEGLKFMVYLQKENIIDESGMPKERFSAEFPKEGPSILRIQQVVRGDSAAYFCASSPRSGAQETQYFGPGTRLLVL.

This chain uses TRBV5-1 with TRBJ2-7; D tentatively reads TRBD1 or TRBD2 (5 bases each). Between the trimmed V and J ends, which lost 0 bases and 7 bases, there was a span of 14 bases. This CDR3 region has 14 residues. Germline V gene sequence: CDR1 SGHRS, CDR2 YFSETQ. The CDR3 protein is CASSLGGIGLEQYF. CDR3 nucleotides: TGCGCCAGCAGCTTGGGGGGGATTGGGTTAGAGCAGTACTTC.

This clone was observed a few times. The rearrangement uses TRBV7-9 and TRBJ2-3; D gene ambiguous. V lost 0 bases and J 2 bases, leaving 12 bases between the germline ends. Germline values: CDR1 SEHNR, CDR2 FQNEAQ (reference sequence). CDR3 size: 16 residues. CDR3 sequence: CASSLALLGNTDTQYF. The CDR3 region has the DNA TGTGCCAGCAGCTTAGCGCTCCTTGGGAACACAGATACGCAGTATTTT.

The rearrangement uses TRBV7-3 and TRBJ1-2; D not certain. Looked up from germline, CDR1 is SGHTA and CDR2 is FQGTGA. The CDR3 spans 13 residues. V was shortened by 5 bases and J by 8 bases, with 15 bases between the two germline ends. The CDR3 here is CASSKSGVEGYTF. In DNA form, the CDR3 reads TGTGCCAGCAGCAAAAGTGGGGTTGAAGGCTACACCTTC.

This clone was seen more than once but under ten times. This chain joins TRBV19 and TRBJ1-4; the match to TRBD1 covers 9 bases. Germline CDR1 reads LNHDA; CDR2 reads SQIVND (reference sequence). The junction had 11 bases not matched to a gene; V was cut back by 5 bases and J by 7 bases. The CDR3 sequence is 16 residues long. The DNA of the CDR3 is TGTGCCAGTAGTTCTCCCCGGGACAGGGATGGTGAAAAACTGTTTTTT. Protein product: CASSSPRDRDGEKLFF.